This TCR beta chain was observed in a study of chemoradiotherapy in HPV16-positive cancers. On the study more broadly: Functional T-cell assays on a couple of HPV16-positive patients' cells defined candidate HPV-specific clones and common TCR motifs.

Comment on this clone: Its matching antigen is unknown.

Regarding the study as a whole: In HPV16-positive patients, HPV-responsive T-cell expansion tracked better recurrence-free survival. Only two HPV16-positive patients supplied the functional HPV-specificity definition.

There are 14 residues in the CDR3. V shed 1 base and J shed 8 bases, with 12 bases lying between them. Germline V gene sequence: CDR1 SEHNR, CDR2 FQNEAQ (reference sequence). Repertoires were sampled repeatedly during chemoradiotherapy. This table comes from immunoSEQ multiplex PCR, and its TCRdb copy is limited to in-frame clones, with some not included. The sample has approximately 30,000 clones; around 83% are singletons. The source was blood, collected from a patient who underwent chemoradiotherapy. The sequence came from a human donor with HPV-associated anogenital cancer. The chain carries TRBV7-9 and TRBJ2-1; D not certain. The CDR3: CASSLGLVVDEQFF. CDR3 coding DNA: TGTGCCAGCAGCTTAGGGCTAGTTGTAGATGAGCAGTTCTTC.